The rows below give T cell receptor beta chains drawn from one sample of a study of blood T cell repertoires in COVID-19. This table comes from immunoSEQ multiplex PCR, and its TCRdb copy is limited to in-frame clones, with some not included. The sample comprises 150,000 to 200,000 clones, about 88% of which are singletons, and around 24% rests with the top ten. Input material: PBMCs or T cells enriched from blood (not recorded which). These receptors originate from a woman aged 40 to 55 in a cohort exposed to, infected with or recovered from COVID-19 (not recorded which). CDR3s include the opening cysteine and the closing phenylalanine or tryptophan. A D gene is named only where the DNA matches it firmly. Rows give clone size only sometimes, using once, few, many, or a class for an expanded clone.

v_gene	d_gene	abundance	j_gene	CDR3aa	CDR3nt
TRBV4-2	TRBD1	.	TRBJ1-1	CASSQEGQGANTEAFF	TGTGCCAGCAGCCAAGAAGGACAGGGGGCGAACACTGAAGCTTTCTTT
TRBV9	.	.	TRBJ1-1	CASSVVAGNTEAFF	TGTGCCAGCAGCGTAGTGGCAGGGAACACTGAAGCTTTCTTT
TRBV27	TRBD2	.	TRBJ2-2	CASSFQAGGRTGELFF	TGTGCCAGCAGTTTTCAGGCGGGGGGAAGAACCGGGGAGCTGTTTTTT
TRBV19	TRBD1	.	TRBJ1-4	CASSGTGTGGREKLFF	TGTGCCAGTAGTGGTACCGGGACAGGGGGCCGGGAAAAACTGTTTTTT
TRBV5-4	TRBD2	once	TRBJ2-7	CASSLVGLAGYEQYF	TGTGCCAGCAGCTTGGTTGGACTAGCGGGGTACGAGCAGTACTTC
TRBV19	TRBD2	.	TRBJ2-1	CATRTLAGNFNEQFF	TGTGCCACCCGAACCCTAGCGGGAAATTTCAATGAGCAGTTCTTC
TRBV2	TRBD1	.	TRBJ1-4	CASKLSGTANEKLFF	TGTGCCAGCAAATTATCCGGGACAGCAAATGAAAAACTGTTTTTT
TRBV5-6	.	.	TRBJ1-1	CASSWGHTNTEAFF	TGTGCCAGCAGCTGGGGACATACCAACACTGAAGCTTTCTTT
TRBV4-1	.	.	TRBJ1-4	CASGPSSSTGEKLFF	TGCGCCAGCGGCCCCTCGTCGTCAACGGGTGAAAAACTGTTTTTT
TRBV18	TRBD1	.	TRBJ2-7	CASSPPSGGGYEQYF	TGTGCCAGCTCACCACCGTCAGGGGGCGGATACGAGCAGTACTTC
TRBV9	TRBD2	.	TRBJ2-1	CASSVQREGYEQFF	TGTGCCAGCAGCGTGCAGCGGGAGGGCTATGAGCAGTTCTTC
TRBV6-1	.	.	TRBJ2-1	CASSEFRTVNEQFF	TGTGCCAGCAGTGAATTCCGGACAGTCAATGAGCAGTTCTTC
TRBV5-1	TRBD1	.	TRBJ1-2	CASSGPGQDQPNYGYTF	TGCGCCAGCAGCGGCCCGGGACAGGACCAACCTAACTATGGCTACACCTTC
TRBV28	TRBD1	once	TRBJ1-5	CASSWGQGQPQHF	TGTGCCAGCAGTTGGGGACAGGGTCAGCCCCAGCATTTT
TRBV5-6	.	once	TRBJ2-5	CASSSGLGDGTQYF	TGTGCCAGCAGCTCGGGACTCGGCGACGGGACCCAGTACTTC
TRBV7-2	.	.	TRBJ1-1	CASSLVGRDFMNTEAFF	TGTGCCAGCAGCTTAGTCGGCAGGGACTTTATGAACACTGAAGCTTTCTTT
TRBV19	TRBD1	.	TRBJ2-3	CASTTGSTDTQYF	TGTGCCAGTACGACAGGGAGCACGGATACGCAGTATTTT
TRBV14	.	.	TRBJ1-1	CASSQDRNTEAFF	TGTGCCAGCAGCCAGGACAGGAACACTGAAGCTTTCTTT
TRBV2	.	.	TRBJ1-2	CASRVRVAGYTF	TGTGCCAGCAGAGTCAGGGTTGCTGGCTACACCTTC
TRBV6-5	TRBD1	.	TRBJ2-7	CASSYSRGGIYEQYF	TGTGCCAGCAGTTACTCGAGAGGGGGCATCTACGAGCAGTACTTC
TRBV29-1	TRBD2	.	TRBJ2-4	CSVDVGGVDIQYF	TGCAGCGTTGATGTCGGGGGGGTGGACATTCAGTACTTC
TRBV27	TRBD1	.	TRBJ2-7	CASSLSGQGAYEQYF	TGTGCCAGCAGTTTATCGGGACAGGGGGCTTACGAGCAGTACTTC
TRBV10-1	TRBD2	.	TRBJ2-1	CASSESGGEQFF	TGCGCCAGCAGTGAGTCGGGGGGGGAGCAGTTCTTC
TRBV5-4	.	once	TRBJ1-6	CASSLEGQSKNSPLHF	TGTGCCAGCAGCTTGGAGGGGCAGAGTAAAAATTCACCCCTCCACTTT
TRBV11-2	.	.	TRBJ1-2	CASSSPGSYGYTF	TGTGCCAGCAGCTCCCCGGGATCGTATGGCTACACCTTC
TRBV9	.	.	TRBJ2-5	CASSVGQGMETQYF	TGTGCCAGCAGCGTAGGACAAGGTATGGAGACCCAGTACTTC
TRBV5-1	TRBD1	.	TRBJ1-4	CASSSDRAGVREKLFF	TGCGCCAGCAGCTCGGACAGGGCTGGGGTAAGGGAAAAACTGTTTTTT